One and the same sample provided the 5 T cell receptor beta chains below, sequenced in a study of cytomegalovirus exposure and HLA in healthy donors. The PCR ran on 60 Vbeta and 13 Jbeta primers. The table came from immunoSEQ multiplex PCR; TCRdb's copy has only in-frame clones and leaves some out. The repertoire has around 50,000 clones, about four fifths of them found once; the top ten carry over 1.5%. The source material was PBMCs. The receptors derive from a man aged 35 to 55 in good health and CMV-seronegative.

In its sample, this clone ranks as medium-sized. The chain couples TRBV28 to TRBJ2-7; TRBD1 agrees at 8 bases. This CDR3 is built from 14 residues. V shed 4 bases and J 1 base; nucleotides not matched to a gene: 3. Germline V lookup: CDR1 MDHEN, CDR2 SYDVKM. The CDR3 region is CASSSWTGSYEQYV. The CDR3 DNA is TGTGCCAGCAGTTCCTGGACAGGGTCCTACGAGCAGTACGTC.

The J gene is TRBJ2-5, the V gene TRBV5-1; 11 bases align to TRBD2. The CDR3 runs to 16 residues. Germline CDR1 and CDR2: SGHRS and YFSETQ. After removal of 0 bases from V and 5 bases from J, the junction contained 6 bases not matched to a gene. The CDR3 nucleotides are TGCGCCAGCAGCTTGGAAGTAGCGGGGGGGCAGGAGACCCAGTACTTC. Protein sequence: CASSLEVAGGQETQYF. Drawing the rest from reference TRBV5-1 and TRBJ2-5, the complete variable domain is KAGVTQTPRYLIKTRGQQVTLSCSPISGHRSVSWYQQTPGQGLQFLFEYFSETQRNKGNFPGRFSGRQFSNSRSEMNVSTLELGDSALYLCASSLEVAGGQETQYFGPGTRLLVL.

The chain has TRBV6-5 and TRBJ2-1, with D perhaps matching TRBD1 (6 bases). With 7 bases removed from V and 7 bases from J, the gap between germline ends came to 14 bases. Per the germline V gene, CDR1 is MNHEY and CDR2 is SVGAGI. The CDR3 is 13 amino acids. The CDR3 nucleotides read TGTGCCAGCACCAAACAGGGAATGAATGAGCAGTTCTTC. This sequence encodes CASTKQGMNEQFF.

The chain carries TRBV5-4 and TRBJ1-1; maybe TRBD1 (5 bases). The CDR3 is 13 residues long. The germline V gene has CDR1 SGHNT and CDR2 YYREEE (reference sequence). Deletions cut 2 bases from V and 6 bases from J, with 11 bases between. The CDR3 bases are TGTGCCAGCAGCTTTGGCGGGGGGGCTGAAGCTTTCTTT. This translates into CASSFGGGAEAFF.

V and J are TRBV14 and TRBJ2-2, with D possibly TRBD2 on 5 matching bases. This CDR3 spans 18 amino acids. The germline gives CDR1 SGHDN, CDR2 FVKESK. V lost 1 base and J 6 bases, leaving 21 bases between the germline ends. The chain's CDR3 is CASSQGVGEIRWAGELFF. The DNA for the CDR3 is TGTGCCAGCAGCCAAGGAGTCGGGGAAATTAGATGGGCCGGGGAGCTGTTTTTT. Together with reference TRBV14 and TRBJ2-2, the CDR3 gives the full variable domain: EAGVTQFPSHSVIEKGQTVTLRCDPISGHDNLYWYRRVMGKEIKFLLHFVKESKQDESGMPNNRFLAERTGGTYSTLKVQPAELEDSGVYFCASSQGVGEIRWAGELFFGEGSRLTVL.